Each of the 28 T cell receptor beta chains below was sequenced from the same sample in a study of T-cell reconstitution after alpha-beta-depleted transplantation in children. Using unique molecular identifiers, the investigators prepared the TCRbeta library. TCRdb re-derived calls from the PCR reads in MiXCR, one entry per CDR3 protein. This sample yields 450,000 to 700,000 distinct CDR3 sequences, of which about a quarter are seen a single time; 35% to 40% belongs to the top ten. Here the sequenced sample was PBMCs, taken before TCRalphabeta/CD19-depleted stem cell transplant. These receptors all come from a boy in the first two years of life with Wiskott-Aldrich syndrome, due to receive a stem cell transplant.

The chain couples TRBV10-3 to TRBJ1-6; D is undetermined. The germline V gene has CDR1 ENHRY and CDR2 SYGVKD. Trimming left V 0 bases short and J 8 bases short, with 8 bases between. The CDR3 is 14 amino acids. CDR3 sequence reads: CAISESGSYSPLHF. CDR3 bases: TGTGCCATCAGTGAGTCGGGCAGCTATTCACCCCTCCACTTT.

The DNA of the CDR3 is TGTGCCAGCACGAGGGCAGCCACAGATACGCAGTATTTT. The encoded protein is CASTRAATDTQYF. The chain recombines TRBV6-1 with TRBJ2-3, with TRBD2 as a possible D gene (5 bases). The V gene's germline CDR1 is MNHNS and CDR2 SASEGT. This CDR3 is 13 amino acids long. Trimming removed 7 bases from V and 2 bases from J, with 10 bases in between.

The rearrangement links TRBV7-2 to TRBJ2-3; 8 bases map to TRBD2. V dropped 2 bases and J dropped 1; count of bases not matched to a gene: 5. Germline V gene lookup returns CDR1 SGHTA and CDR2 FQGNSA. The CDR3 is made up of 16 amino acids. The CDR3 nucleotides read TGTGCCAGCAGCTTAACACCGGGACTAGGCACAGATACGCAGTATTTT. Its protein product is CASSLTPGLGTDTQYF.

The chain recombines TRBV30 with TRBJ2-1; D is unclear. Germline V CDR1 and CDR2: GTSNPN, SVGIG (reference sequence). V gave up 3 bases and J gave up 9 bases, with 9 bases separating them. There are 11 residues in the CDR3. CDR3 loop: CAWRIVTEQFF. The CDR3 region has the DNA TGTGCCTGGAGAATAGTTACTGAGCAGTTCTTC.

This clonotype has just a few counts. This chain uses TRBV20-1 with TRBJ2-3; D is unclear. The CDR3 totals 13 residues. V lost 2 bases, J lost 2 bases, and 8 bases lay in between. Per germline, CDR1 DFQATT and CDR2 SNEGSKA (reference sequence). The CDR3 spells CSARSAYTDTQYF. The DNA of the CDR3 is TGCAGTGCTAGAAGCGCCTACACAGATACGCAGTATTTT.

This clonotype appeared a few times. The chain has TRBV5-1 and TRBJ1-2; tentative D call: TRBD1 (6 bases). The CDR3 extends over 14 amino acids. The V end lost 4 bases, the J end lost 7 bases, and 17 bases lay between the germline ends. Germline V gene data show CDR1 as SGHRS and CDR2 as YFSETQ. The CDR3 DNA reads TGCGCCAGCAGCACTGGCGGGGACAACCGTGGCTACACCTTC. Residues: CASSTGGDNRGYTF.

The chain has TRBV7-8 and TRBJ1-1, with 7 bases aligning to TRBD1. CDR3 length: 13 residues. V dropped 0 bases and J dropped 11; count of bases not matched to a gene: 6. The germline CDR1 and CDR2 sequences are SGHVS and FQNEAQ. The CDR3 nucleotides read TGTGCCAGCAGCTTAGCGGGGGACAGCAGGGCTTTCTTT. Its translation: CASSLAGDSRAFF.

The rearrangement links TRBV20-1 to TRBJ2-7; D uncertain. Germline loops: CDR1 DFQATT, CDR2 SNEGSKA (reference sequence). Trimming cost V 0 bases and J 2 bases, with 14 bases left between them. The length of the CDR3 is 15 residues. CDR3 in amino acids: CSARDSGRSPYEQYF. CDR3 coding DNA: TGCAGTGCTAGAGATTCAGGCAGGTCGCCCTACGAGCAGTACTTC.

This clonotype was recorded a few times. The genes are TRBV5-1 and TRBJ2-1; D could derive from TRBD1 or TRBD2 (5 bases each). V was pared by 1 base and J by 4 bases, with 15 bases between. The CDR3 consists of 16 residues. Germline CDR1 SGHRS, CDR2 YFSETQ. The CDR3, as DNA: TGCGCCAGCAGCTTGTTTTTCGGGACCAAATACAATGAGCAGTTCTTC. Residues: CASSLFFGTKYNEQFF.

The CDR3 sequence is CASSLSNFYNEQFF. In nucleotides, the CDR3 is TGCGCCAGCAGCTTGTCTAACTTCTACAATGAGCAGTTCTTC. The J gene is TRBJ2-1, the V gene TRBV5-1; D not certain. Germline CDR1 and CDR2: SGHRS and YFSETQ. Trimming cost V 1 base and J 3 bases, with 8 bases left between them. The CDR3 sequence is 14 residues long.

V usage is TRBV20-1 and J usage is TRBJ2-3; TRBD2 matches at 8 bases. Losses at the gene ends were 7 bases for V and 4 bases for J; bases not matched to a gene: 10. The CDR3 contains 14 residues. Looked up from germline, CDR1 is DFQATT and CDR2 is SNEGSKA (reference sequence). Written as DNA, the CDR3 is TGCAGTGGCCGGGAGGGGACGGTGGCAGATACGCAGTATTTT. Its protein product is CSGREGTVADTQYF.

The gene calls are TRBV18 and TRBJ2-5; the D is unclear. Germline lookup yields CDR1 KGHSH and CDR2 LQKENI. This CDR3 is 13 amino acids long. Trimming stripped 0 bases from V and 5 bases from J, with 7 bases between. For the CDR3, the DNA is TGTGCCAGCTCACCACCGGTTGCGGAGACCCAGTACTTC. It specifies CASSPPVAETQYF.

This clonotype was seen only a few times. The V call is TRBV5-1, the J call TRBJ1-4; D is possibly TRBD1 (5 bases). Germline CDR1 and CDR2: SGHRS and YFSETQ. V was pared by 4 bases and J by 8 bases, with 15 bases between. This CDR3 spans 14 amino acids. In DNA form, the CDR3 reads TGCGCCAGCAGCGTGATGGGGCTGGGGGAAAAACTGTTTTTT. It specifies CASSVMGLGEKLFF.

This clonotype was counted only a few times. The J gene is TRBJ2-2, the V gene TRBV7-3; 8 bases map to TRBD2. Per germline, CDR1 SGHTA and CDR2 FQGTGA. J gave up 0 bases and V 5 bases, and 5 bases lay outside the gene matches. The CDR3 spans 16 residues. The CDR3 region is CASSPRTSPNTGELFF. Written as DNA, the CDR3 is TGTGCCAGCAGCCCCCGGACTAGCCCGAACACCGGGGAGCTGTTTTTT.

This clonotype was observed a few times. The CDR3 sequence: CASSRDNQETQYF. For the CDR3, the DNA is TGTGCCAGCAGCCGGGATAACCAAGAGACCCAGTACTTC. The chain has TRBV5-6 and TRBJ2-5, with D possibly matching TRBD2 (5 bases). V lost 4 bases and J lost 0, with 7 bases in between. The CDR3 consists of 13 residues. The germline V gene encodes CDR1 SGHDT and CDR2 YYEEEE.

V and J are TRBV6-2 or TRBV6-3 and TRBJ2-2, with 11 nucleotides matching TRBD2. Germline V gene sequence: CDR1 MNHEY, CDR2 SVGEGT. Germline trimming cut 6 bases from V and 9 bases from J; bases unmatched to any gene: 9. There are 15 residues in the CDR3. The CDR3 region is CASSPNSGRARELFF. The CDR3 DNA reads TGTGCCAGCAGCCCCAATAGCGGGAGGGCCCGGGAGCTGTTTTTT.

The chain has TRBV9 and TRBJ1-1, with a weak D call TRBD1 (5 bases). V dropped 4 bases and J dropped 3 bases, with 13 bases sitting between them. Germline CDR1 is SGDLS and CDR2 is YYNGEE. CDR3 length: 14 amino acids. CDR3 DNA: TGTGCCAGCAGCACGGACATGGCGGACACTGAAGCTTTCTTT. Translating it yields CASSTDMADTEAFF.

This clonotype was found a few times. The chain links TRBV5-1 to TRBJ2-5, with 10 bases fitting TRBD2. CDR1 and CDR2 (germline): SGHRS, YFSETQ. CDR3 length: 15 residues. The trim removed 2 bases at V and 3 bases at J, leaving 4 bases unmatched. CDR3 nucleotide sequence: TGCGCCAGCAGCTTTGGACTAGCGGAAGAAGAGACCCAGTACTTC. Its protein product is CASSFGLAEEETQYF.

This clonotype was counted between two and nine times. J is TRBJ2-1 and V is TRBV20-1; D possibly corresponds to TRBD2 (7 bases). The CDR3 is 12 amino acids. CDR1 and CDR2 from the germline V gene are DFQATT and SNEGSKA (reference sequence). Deletions cut 5 bases from V and 9 bases from J, with 14 bases between. CDR3 in amino acids: CSAGGGRSEQFF. The CDR3 DNA sequence: TGCAGTGCTGGGGGGGGGCGGAGTGAGCAGTTCTTC.

The chain joins TRBV11-1 to TRBJ2-3; 13 bases agree with TRBD2. Germline loops: CDR1 SGHAT, CDR2 FQDESV (reference sequence). This CDR3 is 17 amino acids long. The V gene end was trimmed by 7 bases and the J gene end by 6 bases; junction bases not matched to a gene: 13. The CDR3 bases are TGTGCCAGCACTCAGATGGGACTAGCGGGAAATCAGGATACGCAGTATTTT. It codes for CASTQMGLAGNQDTQYF. The full variable domain, rest sourced from reference TRBV11-1 and TRBJ2-3, is EAEVAQSPRYKITEKSQAVAFWCDPISGHATLYWYRQILGQGPELLVQFQDESVVDDSQLPKDRFSAERLKGVDSTLKIQPAELGDSAMYLCASTQMGLAGNQDTQYFGPGTRLTVL.

This chain connects TRBV4-1 to TRBJ2-5; TRBD1 matches 8 bases. The ends lost 1 base at V and 3 bases at J; junction bases unmatched: 1. Germline V gene lookup returns CDR1 MGHRA and CDR2 YSYEKL. The CDR3 extends over 14 amino acids. The CDR3 spells CASSQGTGKETQYF. In DNA form, the CDR3 reads TGCGCCAGCAGCCAAGGGACAGGGAAAGAGACCCAGTACTTC.

The chain joins TRBV5-1 to TRBJ2-1, with D perhaps TRBD1 or TRBD2 (6 bases each). Trimming took 0 bases from V and 1 from J, leaving 17 bases between them. Germline V lookup: CDR1 SGHRS, CDR2 YFSETQ. The CDR3 spans 18 residues. The CDR3 loop is CASSLALQGRKSYNEQFF. In nucleotides, the CDR3 is TGCGCCAGCAGCTTGGCACTCCAGGGGAGGAAATCCTACAATGAGCAGTTCTTC.

V usage is TRBV20-1 and J usage is TRBJ1-5; the D gene is possibly TRBD1 (5 bases). Trimming removed 7 bases at V and 2 bases at J, with 15 bases between. In germline, CDR1 is DFQATT, CDR2 SNEGSKA (reference sequence). The CDR3 runs to 14 residues. In DNA, the CDR3 is TGCAGTGGAATCCCGGGGGGAGGCAATCAGCCCCAGCATTTT. Protein: CSGIPGGGNQPQHF.

The V and J genes are TRBV18 and TRBJ1-1; TRBD1 aligns across 12 bases. Germline V lookup: CDR1 KGHSH, CDR2 LQKENI. J gave up 4 bases and V 8 bases, and 11 bases lay outside the gene matches. This CDR3 region has 16 residues. CDR3 sequence: CASTPGQGAGATEAFF. The CDR3 DNA follows: TGTGCCAGCACGCCGGGACAGGGGGCTGGGGCCACTGAAGCTTTCTTT. The full variable domain, completed using reference TRBV18 and TRBJ1-1, is NAGVMQNPRHLVRRRGQEARLRCSPMKGHSHVYWYRQLPEEGLKFMVYLQKENIIDESGMPKERFSAEFPKEGPSILRIQQVVRGDSAAYFCASTPGQGAGATEAFFGQGTRLTVV.

The CDR3 sequence is CASSLNSVARGNIQYF. The DNA for the CDR3 is TGTGCCAGCAGCTTAAATTCTGTCGCCAGGGGCAACATTCAGTACTTC. The chain joins TRBV7-9 to TRBJ2-4, with D possibly being TRBD1 (6 bases). Germline V lookup: CDR1 SEHNR, CDR2 FQNEAQ (reference sequence). CDR3 length equals 16 residues. V was pared by 2 bases and J by 7 bases, with 18 bases between.

This clonotype has just a few counts. The CDR3 loop reads CASSGREVTGELFF. The CDR3 nucleotides read TGTGCCAGCAGCGGGCGGGAGGTCACCGGGGAGCTGTTTTTT. The gene calls are TRBV6-1 and TRBJ2-2, with TRBD2 matching over 8 bases. The CDR3 spans 14 residues. J was trimmed by 4 bases and V by 6 bases; bases with no gene match: 4. Germline V gives CDR1 MNHNS, CDR2 SASEGT.

J is TRBJ2-1 and V is TRBV7-9; possible D gene TRBD2, 6 bases. Germline CDR1 and CDR2: SEHNR and FQNEAQ (reference sequence). This CDR3 is 14 amino acids long. The germline V and J ends were trimmed by 1 base and 8 bases, with 12 bases remaining between them. The CDR3 sequence: CASSLVSGVHEQFF. The CDR3 nucleotides read TGTGCCAGCAGCTTAGTCTCGGGAGTACATGAGCAGTTCTTC.

The J gene is TRBJ1-1, the V gene TRBV5-1, with D hard to call. Germline values: CDR1 SGHRS, CDR2 YFSETQ. V lost 0 bases and J lost 6, with 9 bases in between. The CDR3 is 13 residues long. CDR3 bases: TGCGCCAGCAGCTTGGCCAAGGAGGCTGAAGCTTTCTTT. This codes for CASSLAKEAEAFF.